This TCR beta chain was sequenced for a study of T cell repertoires in cytomegalovirus infection. Study conclusions and caveats: Predominance within the ex vivo response was attributable to HLA-C-restricted CMV-specific TCR beta clonotypes.

Comment on this clonotype: No antigen is known for it.

The V gene's germline CDR1 is SGHVT and CDR2 SQSDAQ. The junction had 8 bases not matched to a gene; V was cut back by 5 bases and J by 5 bases. The CDR3 is 15 residues long. TCRdb re-analysed the reads in MiXCR, keeping a single row per CDR3 protein. The sample lists some 130,000 distinct CDR3 sequences, roughly a quarter occurring once. The receptor was derived from a human donor in good health (CMV status not recorded). Some clones in this sample may be carry-over from other donors' samples. Sequences were obtained from PBMCs, sequenced either directly or after in vitro stimulation (not recorded which). The chain joins TRBV7-4 to TRBJ1-1; 10 bases align to TRBD1. The CDR3 DNA follows: TGTGCCAGCAGCAACCGGGACAGGGGCGAAACTGAAGCTTTCTTT. Protein product: CASSNRDRGETEAFF. The full variable domain, completed using reference TRBV7-4 and TRBJ1-1, is GAGVSQSPRYKVAKRGRDVALRCDSISGHVTLYWYRQTLGQGSEVLTYSQSDAQRDKSGRPSGRFSAERPERSVSTLKIQRTEQGDSAVYLCASSNRDRGETEAFFGQGTRLTVV.